This T cell receptor (beta chain) was documented in a study of T cell responses to AZD1222 COVID-19 vaccine. This CDR3 is built from 14 residues. V was trimmed by 6 bases and J by 6 bases, leaving 17 bases between them. Germline CDR1 SNHLY, CDR2 FYNNEI. The repertoire was sequenced with immunoSEQ multiplex PCR; TCRdb's copy has only in-frame clones and lacks some. This sample carries 55,000 to 75,000 clones, 80% to 90% of them seen once, and the ten largest clones take 4.9%. This TCR derives from an adult in good health. This chain connects TRBV2 to TRBJ1-2; no definite D call. The material sequenced was peripheral blood, taken on day 0 of AZD1222 vaccination. The CDR3 spells CASRLTSGIDGYTF. The CDR3 nucleotides are TGTGCCAGCAGATTAACGTCGGGGATCGATGGCTACACCTTC.